The rows below give T cell receptor beta chains drawn from one sample of a study of cytomegalovirus exposure and HLA in healthy donors. Some clones are missing from TCRdb's copy, which holds only in-frame ones; the method was immunoSEQ multiplex PCR. This table has roughly 99,000 clones, approximately 80% appearing once. Sequencing used PBMCs. The source is a male donor in good health and CMV-seropositive. The CDR3 runs from the conserved cysteine through the conserved F or W. A D gene is named only where the DNA matches it firmly. Where a row states a size, it is once, few, many or the class of an expanded clone; other rows omit it.

j_call v_call clone_size d_call cdr3_nt cdr3_aa
TRBJ1-5 TRBV19 - TRBD1 TGTGCCGGATCGGGACAGGGGAACCAGCCCCAGCATTTT CAGSGQGNQPQHF
TRBJ1-3 TRBV7-8 once - TGTGCCAGCAGCTTTCCTGGAGAGACTCCCTCTGGAAACACCATATATTTT CASSFPGETPSGNTIYF
TRBJ1-2 TRBV2 - TRBD1 TGTGCCAGCAGTGGACAGGGCTCCGGCTACACCTTC CASSGQGSGYTF
TRBJ2-7 TRBV9 - TRBD1 TGTGCCAGCAGCCCCGGGACAGGGGCGCCCCAGCAGTACTTC CASSPGTGAPQQYF
TRBJ2-5 TRBV4-1 - - TGCGCCAGCAGCCAGCTTAGGACTCTCCCGGGAGAGACCCAGTACTTC CASSQLRTLPGETQYF
TRBJ2-1 TRBV19 - TRBD2 TGTGCCAGTAGTATAGTAAGGAGCGGGGGGGCAGGGGAGCAGTTCTTC CASSIVRSGGAGEQFF
TRBJ1-1 TRBV2 few - TGTGCCAGTCACTCAGGCTCTGTTGAAGCTTTCTTT CASHSGSVEAFF
TRBJ2-1 TRBV13 - TRBD1 TGTGCCAGCAGCTCAGACCGGGACAGTTACAATGAGCAGTTCTTC CASSSDRDSYNEQFF
TRBJ1-2 TRBV9 - - TGTGCCAGCAGCGCCTTCAACTATGGCTACACCTTC CASSAFNYGYTF
TRBJ2-2 TRBV9 - TRBD2 TGTGCCAGCAGCCCCCGACTAGCGGGGGGCGCGAACACCGGGGAGCTGTTTTTT CASSPRLAGGANTGELFF
TRBJ2-2 TRBV15 - TRBD1 TGTGCCACCAGCAGTTTGACAGGGGGCAAGATCGGGGAGCTGTTTTTT CATSSLTGGKIGELFF
TRBJ2-5 TRBV30 - - TGTGCCTGGAGGACTGAGGGACAAGAGACCCAGTACTTC CAWRTEGQETQYF